One sample yielded the 32 T cell receptor beta chains listed below, sequenced in a study of regulatory T cells in long-lasting Graves disease. Sample time point: newly diagnosed GD, antithyroid drugs for less than 3 months. Generation of the TCR library employed RNA extracted from PBMCs. Libraries of TCR beta came from iRepertoire HTBI primers plus Arm-PCR of CDR3 regions. MiXCR, run by TCRdb on the multiplex PCR reads, gives a single entry per CDR3 protein. The sample includes about 520,000 distinct CDR3 sequences, around 12% of them seen just once. This sample also appeared in a second study, on T cells in Graves' hyperthyroidism and ophthalmopathy.

The sample here was peripheral blood mononuclear cells (PBMCs), taken at new diagnosis, from a patient treated with antithyroid drugs. The origin of the receptors is a woman younger than 45 with Graves disease.

This clonotype was seen repeatedly, ten times or more. The V and J genes are TRBV29-1 and TRBJ1-2; TRBD1 matches 7 bases. The CDR3 has 14 residues. V gave up 1 base and J gave up 3 bases; unmatched junction bases: 5. Germline V lookup: CDR1 SQVTM, CDR2 ANQGSEA. The DNA of the CDR3 is TGCAGCGTTGAAGGATCTGACAGGGACTATGGCTACACCTTC. Translating gives CSVEGSDRDYGYTF.

This clonotype was detected many times. The chain employs TRBV4-1 and TRBJ1-5; no clear D gene. Germline-derived CDR1 and CDR2 are MGHRA and YSYEKL. This CDR3 region has 15 residues. With 3 bases removed from V and 2 bases from J, the gap between germline ends came to 11 bases. For the CDR3, the DNA is TGCGCCAGCAGCCACCAACAGACGGGCAATCAGCCCCAGCATTTT. Amino acids: CASSHQQTGNQPQHF.

This clonotype has ten or more counts. The rearrangement uses TRBV7-3 and TRBJ2-3; 9 nucleotides line up with TRBD2. Germline trimming cut 1 base from V and 7 bases from J; bases unmatched to any gene: 9. This CDR3 is built from 16 residues. Germline V CDR1 and CDR2: SGHTA, FQGTGA. The CDR3, as DNA: TGTGCCAGCAGCTTAAACGGCGGGAGGGCCCTTAATACGCAGTATTTT. Its protein is CASSLNGGRALNTQYF.

CDR3 loop: CASSYSGPWRGISYEQYF. In DNA, the CDR3 is TGTGCCAGCAGTTACTCGGGTCCCTGGCGGGGGATCTCCTACGAGCAGTACTTC. The chain recombines TRBV6-5 with TRBJ2-7; the match to TRBD2 covers 7 bases. Germline loops: CDR1 MNHEY, CDR2 SVGAGI. CDR3 size: 18 residues. The junction had 11 bases not matched to a gene; V was cut back by 0 bases and J by 0 bases.

This clonotype turned up a few times. The chain employs TRBV19 and TRBJ2-7; possibly TRBD1 or TRBD2 for D (5 bases each). Germline loops: CDR1 LNHDA, CDR2 SQIVND (reference sequence). The CDR3 extends over 14 amino acids. V was shortened by 3 bases and J by 7 bases, with 16 bases between the two germline ends. CDR3 loop: CASSMVGAAREQYF. The DNA of the CDR3 is TGTGCCAGTAGTATGGTCGGGGCCGCGAGGGAGCAGTACTTC.

This chain joins TRBV27 and TRBJ2-7; D is ambiguous. V dropped 5 bases and J dropped 0 bases, with 11 bases sitting between them. The CDR3 contains 14 residues. From germline, CDR1 is MNHEY and CDR2 SMNVEV (reference sequence). This CDR3 reads CASSRTESSYEQYF. The CDR3 DNA follows: TGTGCCAGCAGTAGGACGGAAAGCTCCTACGAGCAGTACTTC.

This clonotype was seen ten or more times. The V and J genes are TRBV2 and TRBJ1-2; TRBD1 aligns across 7 bases. V gave up 6 bases and J gave up 4 bases; unmatched junction bases: 11. Germline V CDR1 and CDR2: SNHLY, FYNNEI. This CDR3 comprises 15 residues. The CDR3 coding sequence is TGTGCCAGCAGGGCGGGACAGAGCGACTTCTATGGCTACACCTTC. It encodes CASRAGQSDFYGYTF.

Only a few counts were recorded for this clonotype. The chain couples TRBV19 to TRBJ2-2; D might be TRBD2 (6 bases). CDR1 LNHDA and CDR2 SQIVND come from the germline V gene (reference sequence). V was clipped by 6 bases and J by 4 bases, with 15 bases between them. The CDR3 totals 15 residues. CDR3 sequence (DNA): TGTGCCAGTAGACCGGGACTCGGGGGCACCGGGGAGCTGTTTTTT. Protein sequence: CASRPGLGGTGELFF. Together with reference TRBV19 and TRBJ2-2, the CDR3 gives the full variable domain: DGGITQSPKYLFRKEGQNVTLSCEQNLNHDAMYWYRQDPGQGLRLIYYSQIVNDFQKGDIAEGYSVSREKKESFPLTVTSAQKNPTAFYLCASRPGLGGTGELFFGEGSRLTVL.

This clonotype was detected ten times or more. This chain joins TRBV2 and TRBJ2-1; D gene unclear. V lost 6 bases, J lost 7 bases, and 19 bases lay in between. The CDR3 length is 15 residues. Per germline, CDR1 SNHLY and CDR2 FYNNEI. Here the CDR3 DNA reads TGTGCCAGCAGAGAGCGACTCATACGATGGAATGAGCAGTTCTTC. This gives the protein CASRERLIRWNEQFF.

The chain recombines TRBV4-1 with TRBJ1-2; maybe TRBD1 (6 bases). Trimming pared 5 bases from V and 4 bases from J, leaving 17 bases between. This CDR3 has 15 amino acids. Germline-derived CDR1 and CDR2 are MGHRA and YSYEKL. CDR3 in amino acids: CASSLMGRGSYGYTF. The DNA of the CDR3 is TGCGCCAGCAGCTTAATGGGAAGGGGGAGCTATGGCTACACCTTC.

This clonotype was counted at least ten times. The chain uses TRBV18 and TRBJ2-7; TRBD2 matches 8 bases. Germline CDR1 and CDR2: KGHSH and LQKENI. CDR3 length: 16 amino acids. V lost 1 base and J lost 2; bases outside the gene matches: 7. The CDR3 spells CASSPLGRGRTYEQYF. The CDR3, as DNA: TGTGCCAGCTCACCACTCGGGAGGGGGAGAACCTACGAGCAGTACTTC.

The V and J genes are TRBV12-3 or TRBV12-4 and TRBJ1-1; D remains ambiguous. The CDR3 sequence is 14 residues long. Trimming removed 7 bases from V and 0 bases from J, with 12 bases in between. DNA for the CDR3: TGTGCCAGCAACGGCGGTTTAATGAACACTGAAGCTTTCTTT. Its translation: CASNGGLMNTEAFF.

As DNA, the CDR3 is TGTGCCAGCAGCTTAGAGTTCGTAGCGGGAGGGGGTCAAGAGACCCAGTACTTC. It is translated as CASSLEFVAGGGQETQYF. J is TRBJ2-7 and V is TRBV7-9; 11 nucleotides agree with TRBD2. The end of the DNA fits TRBJ2-5 better, so the J call may be wrong. Germline V gene lookup returns CDR1 SEHNR and CDR2 FQNEAQ (reference sequence). CDR3 length: 18 residues.

This clonotype was picked up many times. This chain links TRBV28 with TRBJ2-1; 7 bases align to TRBD2. The CDR3 is made up of 15 amino acids. Germline values: CDR1 MDHEN, CDR2 SYDVKM. The ends lost 8 bases at V and 0 bases at J; junction bases unmatched: 7. CDR3: CASGFGGGSYNEQFF. CDR3 DNA sequence: TGTGCCAGCGGGTTTGGCGGGGGCTCCTACAATGAGCAGTTCTTC. Looking up the rest from reference TRBV28 and TRBJ2-1 gives the full variable domain: DVKVTQSSRYLVKRTGEKVFLECVQDMDHENMFWYRQDPGLGLRLIYFSYDVKMKEKGDIPEGYSVSREKKERFSLILESASTNQTSMYLCASGFGGGSYNEQFFGPGTRLTVL.

This clonotype was found many times. This chain uses TRBV2 with TRBJ2-1, with D uncertain. V shed 0 bases and J shed 0 bases, with 15 bases lying between them. This CDR3 is built from 18 residues. Germline CDR1 SNHLY, CDR2 FYNNEI. CDR3: CASSEALRRASSYNEQFF. The CDR3 bases are TGTGCCAGCAGTGAAGCGCTTCGGCGCGCGAGCTCCTACAATGAGCAGTTCTTC.

This clonotype showed up many times. V gene TRBV19 combines with J gene TRBJ1-2; tentatively, D is TRBD1 (6 bases). The CDR3 spans 16 residues. V was shortened by 8 bases and J by 3 bases, with 22 bases between the two germline ends. Germline V lookup: CDR1 LNHDA, CDR2 SQIVND (reference sequence). For the CDR3, the DNA is TGTGCCAGTTCCGGGACACAGGCACAAAGGGACTATGGCTACACCTTC. It specifies CASSGTQAQRDYGYTF.

This clonotype was picked up many times. The rearrangement links TRBV28 to TRBJ2-7; TRBD2 matches at 7 bases. V lost 4 bases, J lost 2 bases, and 8 bases stayed unmatched. The CDR3 totals 15 residues. The germline V gene encodes CDR1 MDHEN and CDR2 SYDVKM. CDR3 region: CASSSGRGEAYEQYF. The CDR3 region has the DNA TGTGCCAGCAGTTCAGGCCGGGGGGAGGCCTACGAGCAGTACTTC.

In this sample, this clonotype turned up a few times. The rearrangement links TRBV6-1 to TRBJ2-1, with 9 bases lining up with TRBD2. This CDR3 is 15 amino acids long. The V gene end was trimmed by 8 bases and the J gene end by 8 bases; junction bases not matched to a gene: 13. Per the germline V gene, CDR1 is MNHNS and CDR2 is SASEGT. In DNA form, the CDR3 reads TGTGCCAGCGGGTCCGGGACTAGCTATACCGATGAGCAGTTCTTC. Translation: CASGSGTSYTDEQFF.

The sample holds many counts of this clonotype. V is TRBV28 and J is TRBJ1-1; no reliable D call. The length of the CDR3 is 15 residues. CDR1 is MDHEN, CDR2 SYDVKM, per germline. Deletions cut 1 base from V and 2 bases from J, with 11 bases between. The CDR3 here is CASSLSRIVNTEAFF. The CDR3 region has the DNA TGTGCCAGCAGTTTATCACGGATCGTTAACACTGAAGCTTTCTTT.

Many counts were recorded for this clonotype. This sequence joins TRBV20-1 and TRBJ2-3, with D unresolved. The germline CDR1 and CDR2 sequences are DFQATT and SNEGSKA (reference sequence). Trimming stripped 6 bases from V and 5 bases from J, with 15 bases between. The CDR3 is made up of 13 amino acids. This CDR3 reads CSAGSAWGDTQYF. The CDR3 DNA reads TGCAGTGCCGGATCAGCTTGGGGAGATACGCAGTATTTT.

This clonotype was detected a few times. The chain uses TRBV30 and TRBJ1-5; D call uncertain. Germline CDR1 is GTSNPN and CDR2 is SVGIG (reference sequence). The CDR3 has 12 residues. The V and J ends lost 1 base and 10 bases respectively, with 11 bases between them. This chain's CDR3 is CAWSAPLQPQHF. DNA for the CDR3: TGTGCCTGGAGTGCCCCTTTACAACCCCAGCATTTT.

The chain has TRBV5-1 and TRBJ2-1; no reliable D call. The CDR3 contains 14 residues. CDR1 and CDR2 (germline): SGHRS, YFSETQ. Trimming removed 1 base from V and 8 bases from J, with 13 bases in between. CDR3 sequence (DNA): TGCGCCAGCAGCTTGCGGGCTAGTGGCCATGAGCAGTTCTTC. This encodes CASSLRASGHEQFF.

This clonotype has a count of ten or more. The chain carries TRBV3-1 and TRBJ2-7; a weak D match, TRBD2 (5 bases). The germline V and J ends were trimmed by 3 bases and 3 bases, with 9 bases remaining between them. Germline CDR1 is LGHDT and CDR2 is YNNKEL (reference sequence). This CDR3 comprises 13 residues. This CDR3 is CASSHLGDYEQYF. The CDR3 coding sequence is TGTGCCAGCAGCCATTTGGGAGACTACGAGCAGTACTTC.

This chain joins TRBV18 and TRBJ2-1, with unresolved D. There are 16 residues in the CDR3. V was clipped by 3 bases and J by 3 bases, with 15 bases between them. Per the germline V gene, CDR1 is KGHSH and CDR2 is LQKENI. The CDR3: CASSPGTDGIYNEQFF. The CDR3 DNA follows: TGTGCCAGCTCACCCGGAACAGATGGCATCTACAATGAGCAGTTCTTC.

The sample holds many counts of this clonotype. The rearrangement links TRBV7-2 to TRBJ1-2; 8 nucleotides agree with TRBD1. Germline lookup yields CDR1 SGHTA and CDR2 FQGNSA. CDR3 size: 15 residues. V lost 1 base and J lost 7; bases outside the gene matches: 8. CDR3 bases: TGTGCCAGCAGCTTAGGACAGGACAGGGTGGCTGGCTACACCTTC. It encodes CASSLGQDRVAGYTF.

Only a few counts were recorded for this clonotype. The chain combines TRBV7-6 with TRBJ2-7; D uncertain. The germline V and J ends were trimmed by 6 bases and 4 bases, with 19 bases remaining between them. Germline CDR1 SGHVS, CDR2 FNYEAQ. The CDR3 is 15 amino acids. The CDR3 DNA is TGTGCCAGCAGTACGTCACTTGGGATTGGTTACGAGCAGTACTTC. Translating it yields CASSTSLGIGYEQYF.

This clonotype was picked up many times. V gene TRBV6-5 combines with J gene TRBJ2-1; 7 nucleotides agree with TRBD2. The CDR3 has 16 residues. V dropped 2 bases and J dropped 5; count of bases not matched to a gene: 9. From germline, CDR1 is MNHEY and CDR2 SVGAGI. The CDR3 nucleotides are TGTGCCAGCAGTTACAATATCCCGGGACTAAACAATGAGCAGTTCTTC. Its protein product is CASSYNIPGLNNEQFF.

There are a few counts of this clonotype. The rearrangement links TRBV7-9 to TRBJ2-2, with D possibly TRBD2 on 5 matching bases. The germline V gene has CDR1 SEHNR and CDR2 FQNEAQ (reference sequence). The V gene lost 5 bases and the J gene lost 6 bases, with 7 bases spanning the gap. The CDR3 covers 12 residues. The CDR3 reads CASSEGAGELFF. Written as DNA, the CDR3 is TGTGCCAGCAGCGAGGGTGCCGGGGAGCTGTTTTTT. Based on the CDR3 plus reference TRBV7-9 and TRBJ2-2, the full variable domain is DTGVSQNPRHKITKRGQNVTFRCDPISEHNRLYWYRQTLGQGPEFLTYFQNEAQLEKSRLLSDRFSAERPKGSFSTLEIQRTEQGDSAMYLCASSEGAGELFFGEGSRLTVL.

This clonotype was picked up a small number of times. The rearrangement joins TRBV5-6 to TRBJ1-5; D might be TRBD1 (5 bases). The V gene's germline CDR1 is SGHDT and CDR2 YYEEEE. The V and J ends lost 2 bases and 6 bases respectively, with 9 bases between them. The CDR3 totals 13 residues. In nucleotides, the CDR3 is TGTGCCAGCAGCTTATCAGGGCGTCAGCCCCAGCATTTT. It yields the protein CASSLSGRQPQHF.

This clonotype was seen many times. The chain joins TRBV15 to TRBJ2-1; D not resolved. Per germline, CDR1 LNHNV and CDR2 YYDKDF (reference sequence). Between the trimmed V and J ends, which lost 5 bases and 7 bases, there was a span of 12 bases. This CDR3 region has 13 residues. The CDR3 DNA reads TGTGCCACCAGCCCTTGGCTAGAAAATGAGCAGTTCTTC. It specifies CATSPWLENEQFF.

This clonotype was seen repeatedly, ten times or more. This rearrangement joins TRBV11-2 to TRBJ2-7, with TRBD2 identical over 10 bases. With 2 bases clipped from V and 4 bases from J, the junction kept 2 bases outside the gene matches. The length of the CDR3 is 14 residues. Germline V lookup: CDR1 SGHAT, CDR2 FQNNGV. The CDR3 sequence is CASSLQREGYEQYF. CDR3 DNA: TGTGCCAGCAGCTTACAGCGGGAGGGGTACGAGCAGTACTTC.

The rearrangement links TRBV24-1 to TRBJ2-1, with D possibly called TRBD1 or TRBD2 (6 bases each). This CDR3 has 15 residues. Per the germline V gene, CDR1 is KGHDR and CDR2 is SFDVKD. Between the trimmed V and J ends, which lost 5 bases and 0 bases, there was a span of 10 bases. The CDR3 DNA sequence: TGTGCCACCAGTGTGGGGGGCGACTCCTACAATGAGCAGTTCTTC. Translation: CATSVGGDSYNEQFF.